The present T cell receptor beta chain was sequenced within a study of Ad26.COV2.S vaccination and SARS-CoV-2 variants. Study overall: Ad26.COV2.S shots went into the muscle once or twice, 56 days apart.

Clones were read by immunoSEQ multiplex PCR, and TCRdb kept only the in-frame ones, dropping some. The sample contains around 250,000 clones, approximately 90% of which appear only once. As for treatment: over 15 received Ad26.COV2.S at low or high dose, single or two shots; roughly five received placebo; per-sample allocation not given. The study sampled participants on day 63 after the first vaccine or placebo injection. The germline V gene encodes CDR1 MNHEY and CDR2 SMNVEV (reference sequence). Trimming cost V 6 bases and J 8 bases, with 14 bases left between them. The CDR3 runs 12 residues. The chain carries TRBV27 and TRBJ2-7; D may be TRBD1 (5 bases). This sequence was found in a person between 18 and 59 years old who received the Ad26.COV2.S COVID-19 vaccine or a placebo. The input for sequencing was peripheral blood, taken in a trial of Ad26.COV2.S vaccine versus placebo. The CDR3 region has the DNA TGTGCCAGCAGCGCTGGACACTCGAAGCAGTACTTC. As protein: CASSAGHSKQYF.